This note documents a single T cell receptor (beta chain) sequence. What it recognizes is unknown. Sequencing used immunoSEQ multiplex PCR; TCRdb keeps in-frame clones, though not all of them. The sample consists of approximately 210,000 clones, about 83% of them appearing once. This sample is part of a study of cytomegalovirus exposure and HLA in healthy donors. Study results and caveats: Cytomegalovirus-associated status was assigned to 164 TCR beta chains.

The donors were in the approximately 120-subject validation cohort; that cohort was separate from the approximately 700-subject first cohort. Sequencing input: PBMCs. This clonotype was sampled from a woman between 18 and 29 years old in good health and CMV-seronegative.

DNA for the CDR3: TGTGCCAGCATTATGACAGGAATGTATGGCTACACCTTC. This codes for CASIMTGMYGYTF. This chain connects TRBV2 to TRBJ1-2; tentative D call: TRBD1 (6 bases). The CDR3 is 13 amino acids. Trimming took 7 bases from V and 5 from J, leaving 14 bases between them. Per germline, CDR1 SNHLY and CDR2 FYNNEI.